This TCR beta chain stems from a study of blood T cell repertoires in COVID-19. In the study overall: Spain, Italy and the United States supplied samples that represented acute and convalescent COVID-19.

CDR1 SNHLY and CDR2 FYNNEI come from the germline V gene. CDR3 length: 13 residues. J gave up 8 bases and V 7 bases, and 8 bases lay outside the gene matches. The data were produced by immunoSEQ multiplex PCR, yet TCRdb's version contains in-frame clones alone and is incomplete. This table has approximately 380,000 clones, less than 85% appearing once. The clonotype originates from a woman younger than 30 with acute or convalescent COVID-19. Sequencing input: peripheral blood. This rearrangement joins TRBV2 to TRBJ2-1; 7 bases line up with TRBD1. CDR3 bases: TGTGCCAGCAACACAGGGGCGTCCGATGAGCAGTTCTTC. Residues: CASNTGASDEQFF.